The table lists the clone carrying this T cell receptor (beta chain) with many counts. The sample belongs to a study of patients with pleural tuberculosis. TCRdb re-called the reads through MiXCR, storing one row per CDR3 protein. This sample has 25,000 to 35,000 distinct CDR3 sequences, with 15% to 20% found just once. This CDR3 region has 15 residues. The ends lost 1 base at V and 4 bases at J; junction bases unmatched: 4. CDR1 MGHRA and CDR2 YSYEKL come from the germline V gene. The sequencing input was peripheral blood. The sequence derives from a human donor with pleural tuberculosis. This chain joins TRBV4-1 and TRBJ2-3, with 8 bases that match TRBD2. Here the CDR3 reads CASSQGLAFADTQYF. CDR3 bases: TGCGCCAGCAGCCAAGGACTAGCGTTTGCAGATACGCAGTATTTT.